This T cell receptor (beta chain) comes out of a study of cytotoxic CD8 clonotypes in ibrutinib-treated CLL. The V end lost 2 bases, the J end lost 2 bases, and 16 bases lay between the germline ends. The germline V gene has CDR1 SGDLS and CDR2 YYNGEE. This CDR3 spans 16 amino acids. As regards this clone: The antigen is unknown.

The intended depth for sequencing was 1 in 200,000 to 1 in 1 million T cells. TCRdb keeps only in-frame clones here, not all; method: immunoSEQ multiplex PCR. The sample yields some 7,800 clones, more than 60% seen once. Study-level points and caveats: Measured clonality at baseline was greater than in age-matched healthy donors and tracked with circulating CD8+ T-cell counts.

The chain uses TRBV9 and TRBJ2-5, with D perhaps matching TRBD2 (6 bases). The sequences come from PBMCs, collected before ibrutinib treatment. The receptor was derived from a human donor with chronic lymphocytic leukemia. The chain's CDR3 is CASSVGIVGTQETQYF. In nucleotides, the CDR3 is TGTGCCAGCAGCGTCGGTATAGTGGGGACTCAAGAGACCCAGTACTTC.